Below are 14 T cell receptor beta chains sequenced from a single sample in a study of technical replicates of blood from several donors. Produced via immunoSEQ multiplex PCR; TCRdb's table is partial and in-frame only. The table records approximately 92,000 clones, 95% of them present only once. Sequencing used T cells isolated from PBMCs. These receptors all come from a human donor in good health.

The rearrangement uses TRBV5-1 and TRBJ1-2; the match to TRBD1 covers 9 bases. The germline CDR1 and CDR2 sequences are SGHRS and YFSETQ. This CDR3 has 14 residues. J gave up 8 bases and V 5 bases, and 10 bases lay outside the gene matches. CDR3 region: CASSRDRADGGYTF. CDR3 sequence (DNA): TGCGCCAGCAGTAGGGACAGGGCAGATGGCGGCTACACCTTC. The full variable domain, its missing parts supplied by reference TRBV5-1 and TRBJ1-2, is KAGVTQTPRYLIKTRGQQVTLSCSPISGHRSVSWYQQTPGQGLQFLFEYFSETQRNKGNFPGRFSGRQFSNSRSEMNVSTLELGDSALYLCASSRDRADGGYTFGSGTRLTVV.

The chain is built from TRBV27 and TRBJ2-7; a possible D gene is TRBD1 (5 bases). CDR1 is MNHEY and CDR2 is SMNVEV in the germline V gene (reference sequence). CDR3 length: 14 amino acids. The V end lost 3 bases, the J end lost 2 bases, and 11 bases lay between the germline ends. For the CDR3, the DNA is TGTGCCAGCAGTTTTCAAGGGGCAACCTACGAGCAGTACTTC. Residues: CASSFQGATYEQYF.

Only one count was recorded for this clone. One end of the junction varies from germline; a read error may be responsible. The chain recombines TRBV19 with TRBJ2-1, with 9 bases lining up with TRBD1. Germline CDR1 reads LNHDA; CDR2 reads SQIVND (reference sequence). CDR3 length equals 14 residues. In DNA form, the CDR3 reads TGCGGGACAGGGAACGTCGGGGCCTACAATGAGCAGTTCTTC. The encoded protein is CGTGNVGAYNEQFF.

The V gene is TRBV6-5, the J gene TRBJ1-4, with D uncertain. With 2 bases removed from V and 3 bases from J, the gap between germline ends came to 13 bases. Germline V gene sequence: CDR1 MNHEY, CDR2 SVGAGI. The CDR3 has 16 amino acids. The CDR3 DNA is TGTGCCAGCAGTTACGACTTCGGCTCCGCTAATGAAAAACTGTTTTTT. Protein product: CASSYDFGSANEKLFF.

V is TRBV7-2 and J is TRBJ2-7; TRBD1 matches at 8 bases. The junction had 9 bases not matched to a gene; V was cut back by 2 bases and J by 6 bases. Germline lookup yields CDR1 SGHTA and CDR2 FQGNSA. The CDR3 extends over 15 amino acids. The CDR3 nucleotides are TGTGCCAGCAGCTTAATCCAGGGGGCGGCCGGCGAGCAGTACTTC. Its protein is CASSLIQGAAGEQYF.

CDR3 in DNA: TGTGCCAGCTCACCTACAGATAGCAATCAGCCCCAGCATTTT. Protein product: CASSPTDSNQPQHF. V gene TRBV18 combines with J gene TRBJ1-5, with D unresolved. This CDR3 is built from 14 residues. CDR1 and CDR2 from the germline V gene are KGHSH and LQKENI. The V end lost 3 bases, the J end lost 0 bases, and 6 bases lay between the germline ends.

The gene calls are TRBV6-5 and TRBJ2-7, with 7 bases lining up with TRBD2. CDR1 MNHEY and CDR2 SVGAGI come from the germline V gene. The CDR3 runs 15 residues. V lost 2 bases and J lost 7; bases outside the gene matches: 11. This chain's CDR3 is CASSYGQGWGGEQYF. The CDR3 DNA follows: TGTGCCAGCAGTTACGGCCAGGGTTGGGGGGGGGAGCAGTACTTC.

DNA of the CDR3: TGCGCCAGCAGCTCGGGACTAGCGGGGCCAGATACGCAGTATTTT. This sequence encodes CASSSGLAGPDTQYF. The V call is TRBV5-1, the J call TRBJ2-3, with TRBD2 identical over 13 bases. Germline CDR1 reads SGHRS; CDR2 reads YFSETQ. The CDR3 totals 15 residues. Germline trimming cut 3 bases from V and 4 bases from J; bases unmatched to any gene: 2.

The chain joins TRBV7-3 to TRBJ2-3, with 9 bases identical to TRBD2. Trimming at V came to 2 bases and at J to 6 bases, leaving 9 bases not matched to a gene. CDR1 and CDR2 from the germline V gene are SGHTA and FQGTGA. This CDR3 is 16 amino acids long. This chain's CDR3 is CASSLPAGGYGDTQYF. The CDR3 DNA reads TGTGCCAGCAGCTTACCGGCGGGGGGGTATGGCGATACGCAGTATTTT.

The chain's CDR3 is CASRTTVNTGELFF. The CDR3 DNA sequence: TGTGCCAGCAGGACGACAGTGAACACCGGGGAGCTGTTTTTT. This chain uses TRBV2 with TRBJ2-2; possibly TRBD1 for D (5 bases). The length of the CDR3 is 14 residues. The germline V gene has CDR1 SNHLY and CDR2 FYNNEI. V was shortened by 6 bases and J by 1 base, with 9 bases between the two germline ends.

The V and J genes are TRBV7-8 and TRBJ1-3; a possible D gene is TRBD1 (5 bases). This CDR3 region has 14 residues. Trimming cost V 6 bases and J 2 bases, with 11 bases left between them. Germline loops: CDR1 SGHVS, CDR2 FQNEAQ. In DNA form, the CDR3 reads TGTGCCAGCAGGCCCAGGGTGGCTGGAAACACCATATATTTT. Its translation is CASRPRVAGNTIYF. The complete variable domain, with remaining parts taken from reference TRBV7-8 and TRBJ1-3, reads GAGVSQSPRYKVAKRGQDVALRCDPISGHVSLFWYQQALGQGPEFLTYFQNEAQLDKSGLPSDRFFAERPEGSVSTLKIQRTQQEDSAVYLCASRPRVAGNTIYFGEGSWLTVV.

This rearrangement joins TRBV10-3 to TRBJ1-6, with D maybe TRBD1 (6 bases). Germline V gives CDR1 ENHRY, CDR2 SYGVKD. The V end lost 0 bases, the J end lost 7 bases, and 13 bases lay between the germline ends. The CDR3 is 16 amino acids. The CDR3 DNA reads as TGTGCCATCAGTGAGTCTACCCGGGACATCAATTCACCCCTCCACTTT. Translating it yields CAISESTRDINSPLHF.

As to this clone: A junction boundary mismatches the germline segment, possibly from a read error. V usage is TRBV6-1 and J usage is TRBJ2-7, with D possibly matching TRBD1 (6 bases). The CDR3 has 17 residues. Germline CDR1 is MNHNS and CDR2 is SASEGT. CDR3 in amino acids: CASREALSGHSSYEQYF. The CDR3 DNA reads TGTGCCAGCAGGGAAGCACTATCGGGACACTCCTCCTACGAGCAGTACTTC.

The gene calls are TRBV5-1 and TRBJ2-5, with TRBD2 identical over 11 bases. The CDR3 covers 17 residues. V was pared by 0 bases and J by 2 bases, with 6 bases of the junction left unmatched. Germline values: CDR1 SGHRS, CDR2 YFSETQ. In DNA, the CDR3 is TGCGCCAGCAGCTTGGGTGGGACTAGCGGCCTACAAGAGACCCAGTACTTC. Protein: CASSLGGTSGLQETQYF.